This T cell receptor beta chain was found in a study of cytomegalovirus exposure and HLA in healthy donors. Overall study results and limits: Earlier results showed most TCR beta V segments being productive about 87% or about 30% of the time.

Concerning this clone itself: The antigen is unknown.

V shed 8 bases and J 4 bases; nucleotides not matched to a gene: 6. The CDR3 is 13 amino acids. The V gene's germline CDR1 is MDHEN and CDR2 SYDVKM. Whereas donors were nominally healthy upon sampling, unrecorded immune exposures were probable. Primers included in the PCR were 60 Vbeta and 13 Jbeta primers. Produced via immunoSEQ multiplex PCR; TCRdb's table is partial and in-frame only. This table holds 130,000 to 150,000 clones, about 80% found once. This sequence originates from a man between 40 and 49 years old in good health and CMV-seronegative. The source material was PBMCs. The J gene is TRBJ1-2, the V gene TRBV28, with 8 positions matching TRBD1. In DNA form, the CDR3 reads TGTGCCAGCTCAGGACAGGGTCCCTATGGCTACACCTTC. Residues: CASSGQGPYGYTF.